This T cell receptor beta chain is drawn from a study of T-cell memory formation after mild COVID-19. J was trimmed by 4 bases and V by 1 base; bases with no gene match: 7. This CDR3 is built from 16 residues. Germline-derived CDR1 and CDR2 are SEHNR and FQNEAQ (reference sequence). This clonotype has only a few counts. In TCRdb, the 5' RACE reads were re-called with MiXCR into one record per CDR3 protein. The sample shows roughly 110,000 distinct CDR3 sequences, about 24% of them seen only once. This receptor was identified in a young man who had mild COVID-19 (a few samples of this study predate the infection). Cell type and time point are not known. The chain links TRBV7-9 to TRBJ1-1; 9 bases are shared with TRBD1. Sequencing used PBMCs or a T cell subset sorted from them (not recorded which). CDR3 bases: TGTGCCAGCAGCTTAGTACCGGGACAGGGAGGCACTGAAGCTTTCTTT. Its protein product is CASSLVPGQGGTEAFF.